Listed below are T cell receptor beta chains from one sample, sequenced in a study of human T cells and chemical hapten exposure. MiXCR, run by TCRdb on the RACE reads, gives a single entry per CDR3 protein. The profile shows 45,000 or so distinct CDR3 sequences, 4% to 4.5% of them singletons. The sample consisted of whole blood. The receptors were sampled from a human donor in good health. Some clones in this sample may be carry-over from other donors' samples. Both conserved end residues are part of each CDR3. D genes are given only for firm matches. Clone size is not always given. Where it is, it says once, few, many or a class for expanded clones.

V	D	J	size	CDR3	DNA
TRBV7-9	TRBD1	TRBJ1-1	many	CASSSRDRGTEAFF	TGTGCCAGCAGCTCCAGAGACAGGGGAACTGAAGCTTTCTTT
TRBV10-3	-	TRBJ2-5	many	CAISASGETQYF	TGTGCCATCAGTGCCTCCGGGGAGACCCAGTACTTC
TRBV29-1	-	TRBJ1-2	many	CSVEEGRVGYTF	TGCAGCGTTGAGGAGGGTAGAGTTGGCTACACCTTC
TRBV10-2	-	TRBJ2-7	few	CASSDEGYEQYF	TGCGCCAGCAGCGACGAGGGCTACGAGCAGTACTTC
TRBV12-3/TRBV12-4	TRBD1	TRBJ1-5	many	CASSFFLGTGNQPQHF	TGTGCCAGCAGTTTTTTTCTCGGGACAGGCAATCAGCCCCAGCATTTT
TRBV11-2	TRBD2	TRBJ2-1	few	CASSLAPAASGSNEQFF	TGTGCCAGCAGCTTGGCCCCGGCGGCTAGCGGGAGCAATGAGCAGTTCTTC
TRBV18	TRBD2	TRBJ2-5	-	CASSRLAGGETQYF	TGTGCCAGCTCACGACTAGCGGGAGGGGAGACCCAGTACTTC
TRBV20-1	-	TRBJ1-1	many	CSARPQGTPGNTEAFF	TGCAGTGCTAGACCCCAAGGGACACCAGGAAACACTGAAGCTTTCTTT
TRBV4-1	-	TRBJ1-5	-	CASSHHLRDLSNQPQHF	TGCGCCAGCAGCCACCACCTCCGGGACTTGTCGAATCAGCCCCAGCATTTT
TRBV5-6	TRBD2	TRBJ2-3	many	CASRTAGGPYTDTQYF	TGTGCCAGCAGAACCGCGGGAGGGCCATACACAGATACGCAGTATTTT
TRBV7-9	TRBD2	TRBJ2-3	many	CASSSYRLPRLAGERGSTDTQYF	TGTGCCAGCAGCTCGTATAGGCTACCGAGACTAGCGGGAGAGAGGGGCAGCACAGATACGCAGTATTTT
TRBV28	TRBD1	TRBJ2-7	many	CASSLGAGTGGGEQYF	TGTGCCAGCAGTTTGGGAGCCGGGACAGGGGGTGGGGAGCAGTACTTC
TRBV23-1	-	TRBJ2-6	many	CASSQSLELHREPGANVLTF	TGCGCCAGCAGTCAATCCCTCGAATTGCACAGGGAACCTGGGGCCAACGTCCTGACTTTC
TRBV7-7	-	TRBJ2-5	-	CASSLGHQETQYF	TGTGCTAGCAGCTTAGGACACCAAGAGACCCAGTACTTC
TRBV5-1	-	TRBJ2-7	many	CASSLRSDLPYEQYF	TGCGCCAGCAGCTTGAGGTCCGATCTGCCCTACGAGCAGTACTTC
TRBV23-1	-	TRBJ2-1	many	CASSQSPGAQEGSYNEQFF	TGCGCCAGCAGTCAATCCCCCGGGGCGCAGGAAGGCTCCTACAATGAGCAGTTCTTC
TRBV29-1	-	TRBJ2-1	few	CSGSYNEQFF	TGCAGCGGTAGTTACAATGAGCAGTTCTTC
TRBV3-1	-	TRBJ1-1	many	CASSQEGRDTEAFF	TGTGCCAGCAGCCAAGAGGGCAGGGACACTGAAGCTTTCTTT
TRBV6-6	TRBD2	TRBJ2-1	medium-sized	CASSYSLAGGADNEQFF	TGTGCCAGCAGTTACTCACTAGCGGGAGGGGCGGATAATGAGCAGTTCTTC
TRBV28	-	TRBJ2-7	many	CASSFLRAQAYEQYF	TGTGCCAGCAGTTTTCTTAGGGCCCAAGCCTACGAGCAGTACTTC
TRBV29-1	-	TRBJ2-7	many	CSVGGNEQYF	TGCAGCGTTGGGGGAAACGAGCAGTACTTC
TRBV20-1	TRBD1	TRBJ2-7	many	CSARDPGAGGINEQYF	TGCAGTGCTAGAGATCCTGGGGCAGGGGGCATCAACGAGCAGTACTTC
TRBV7-2	-	TRBJ1-1	-	CASSLGGPGTEAFF	TGTGCCAGCAGCTTAGGGGGGCCTGGCACTGAAGCTTTCTTT
TRBV6-1	-	TRBJ1-5	many	CASFEFDYRGQPQHF	TGTGCCAGCTTTGAGTTCGACTACCGCGGTCAGCCCCAGCATTTT
TRBV29-1	-	TRBJ1-2	many	CSVDQQGYGYTF	TGCAGCGTTGACCAACAGGGCTATGGCTACACCTTC
TRBV27	TRBD1	TRBJ1-2	many	CASSREWDRTFYGYTF	TGTGCCAGCAGTAGAGAATGGGACAGAACCTTCTATGGCTACACCTTC
TRBV5-6	-	TRBJ1-1	many	CASSLASLNTEAFF	TGTGCCAGCAGCTTGGCCAGTTTGAACACTGAAGCTTTCTTT
TRBV20-1	-	TRBJ1-2	-	CSARDARKTSTNYGYTF	TGCAGTGCTAGAGATGCGAGGAAGACCTCTACTAACTATGGCTACACCTTC
TRBV2	TRBD2	TRBJ2-3	-	CASSEARLAGGRTDTQYF	TGTGCCAGCAGTGAAGCCAGACTAGCGGGAGGACGCACAGATACGCAGTATTTT
TRBV28	-	TRBJ1-5	many	CASRQGIGQPQHF	TGTGCCAGCAGGCAGGGGATAGGTCAGCCCCAGCATTTT
TRBV4-1	-	TRBJ2-5	many	CASSSKRRLDQETQYF	TGCGCCAGCAGCTCAAAGAGGCGACTGGACCAAGAGACCCAGTACTTC
TRBV20-1	TRBD2	TRBJ2-7	many	CSARDQATSGYEQYF	TGCAGTGCTAGAGATCAGGCGACTAGCGGGTACGAGCAGTACTTC
TRBV14	-	TRBJ2-5	many	CASSPWGRGGETQYF	TGTGCCAGCAGCCCTTGGGGCAGGGGAGGAGAGACCCAGTACTTC
TRBV20-1	-	TRBJ2-3	few	CSARTDTQYF	TGCAGTGCTAGGACAGATACGCAGTATTTT
TRBV7-9	-	TRBJ1-4	few	CASSLLNEKLFF	TGTGCCAGCAGCCTCCTTAATGAAAAACTGTTTTTT
TRBV6-5	-	TRBJ2-7	few	CASRTPNEQYF	TGTGCCAGCAGGACGCCCAACGAGCAGTACTTC
TRBV29-1	TRBD1	TRBJ2-3	-	CSVSLGTASTDTQYF	TGCAGCGTTTCCCTGGGGACAGCCAGCACAGATACGCAGTATTTT
TRBV15	-	TRBJ1-5	many	CATSSFTGGGGGNQPQHF	TGTGCCACCAGCAGCTTCACGGGGGGGGGCGGTGGCAATCAGCCCCAGCATTTT
TRBV6-5	TRBD1	TRBJ1-6	-	CASSSDRADNSPLHF	TGTGCCAGCAGTTCGGACAGGGCGGATAATTCACCCCTCCACTTT
TRBV28	-	TRBJ2-7	many	CASTTGSAGEQYF	TGTGCCAGCACCACCGGGTCTGCAGGGGAGCAGTACTTC
TRBV12-3/TRBV12-4	TRBD2	TRBJ2-7	-	CASSLGGGTYKQYF	TGTGCCAGCAGTTTAGGGGGAGGGACCTACAAGCAGTACTTC
TRBV29-1	-	TRBJ1-2	few	CSVEEIGGTGYTF	TGCAGCGTTGAAGAGATAGGGGGAACTGGCTACACCTTC
TRBV6-6	-	TRBJ1-3	-	CASSKAGSGNTIYF	TGTGCCAGCAGTAAGGCAGGCTCTGGAAACACCATATATTTT
TRBV2	TRBD1	TRBJ2-2	few	CASTRTAGGINTGELFF	TGTGCCAGCACGCGAACAGCAGGGGGCATAAACACCGGGGAGCTGTTTTTT
TRBV12-3/TRBV12-4	-	TRBJ1-6	many	CASSLIPPLHF	TGTGCCAGCAGCCTGATCCCACCCCTCCACTTT
TRBV14	-	TRBJ2-2	many	CASSQETANTGELFF	TGTGCCAGCAGCCAAGAGACAGCTAACACCGGGGAGCTGTTTTTT
TRBV12-3/TRBV12-4	-	TRBJ1-1	few	CASSLRRGVSNTEAFF	TGTGCCAGCAGTCTCCGTCGGGGGGTGTCGAACACTGAAGCTTTCTTT
TRBV2	TRBD2	TRBJ2-3	many	CASKLAGGSDTQYF	TGTGCCAGCAAACTAGCGGGAGGGTCAGATACGCAGTATTTT
TRBV27	-	TRBJ1-2	many	CASSLTREWNYGYTF	TGTGCCAGCAGTTTAACTAGGGAATGGAACTATGGCTACACCTTC
TRBV24-1	TRBD1	TRBJ2-3	-	CATSDRTGEADTQYF	TGTGCCACCAGTGACAGGACAGGGGAGGCAGATACGCAGTATTTT
TRBV3-1	-	TRBJ2-1	many	CASSPQVGEQFF	TGTGCCAGCAGCCCGCAAGTCGGGGAGCAGTTCTTC
TRBV6-4	TRBD2	TRBJ2-3	many	CASSERAGGPGDTQYF	TGTGCCAGCAGTGAAAGGGCGGGAGGGCCTGGAGATACGCAGTATTTT
TRBV11-2	TRBD1	TRBJ1-1	many	CASSPGADRADTEAFF	TGTGCCAGCAGTCCCGGGGCGGACAGGGCTGACACTGAAGCTTTCTTT
TRBV15	-	TRBJ2-5	few	CATSRDLGGQETQYF	TGTGCCACCAGCAGAGATCTTGGCGGCCAAGAGACCCAGTACTTC